This T cell receptor beta chain was identified during a study of T cell changes during pregnancy in multiple sclerosis (dated by TCRdb to the late 2010s). With respect to the entire study: The study looked at changes in the T cell repertoire across pregnancy in women with multiple sclerosis.

To note about this clone: Its antigen is unknown. Base-call qualities are not available, and no considerably larger clone is one nucleotide away.

Trimming removed 3 bases from V and 2 bases from J, leaving 7 bases between the germline ends. The CDR3 spans 13 residues, from the cysteine through the phenylalanine. Just CDR3 DNA is preserved here, 39 bases in frame from base 1. From the germline V gene, CDR1 is SGHAT and CDR2 is FQNNGV. Library construction relied on the immunoSEQ multiplex PCR assay. TCRdb obtained this table from immuneACCESS and retained in-frame rearrangements with V and J assigned. These tables miss some clones; where compared with another copy, unresolved V genes account for less than half of the shortfall, and the remainder is unexplained. The sample table records around 33,000 clones; about 91% of these occur just once. Of the sample, 0.47% is held by the ten largest clones.

Sequenced material: CD4+ T cells from peripheral blood mononuclear cells, taken after pregnancy. The rearrangement joined TRBV11-2 to TRBJ1-2, with TRBD1 as a weak D call on 5 bases. This receptor was identified in a female donor with multiple sclerosis, enrolled in a pregnancy study. The DNA is as follows: TGTGCCAGCAGCTTCGGGGGAAACTATGGCTACACCTTC. This translates into CASSFGGNYGYTF.